This T cell receptor beta chain was sequenced for a study of blood T cell repertoires in COVID-19. The CDR3 contains 14 residues. Germline V CDR1 and CDR2: LGHDT, YNNKEL (reference sequence). Trimming cost V 1 base and J 7 bases, with 13 bases left between them. The repertoire was sequenced with immunoSEQ multiplex PCR; TCRdb's copy has only in-frame clones and lacks some. This table holds 4,500 to 5,500 clones, almost 85% found once. V is TRBV3-1 (or the pseudogene TRBV3-2) and J is TRBJ1-1; no firm D call. The sample taken for sequencing was peripheral blood. The receptor was isolated from a man aged 70 or older with active COVID-19. CDR3 DNA: TGTGCCAGCAGCCAAGGGGAGGCCCAAAATGAAGCTTTCTTT. This sequence encodes CASSQGEAQNEAFF.